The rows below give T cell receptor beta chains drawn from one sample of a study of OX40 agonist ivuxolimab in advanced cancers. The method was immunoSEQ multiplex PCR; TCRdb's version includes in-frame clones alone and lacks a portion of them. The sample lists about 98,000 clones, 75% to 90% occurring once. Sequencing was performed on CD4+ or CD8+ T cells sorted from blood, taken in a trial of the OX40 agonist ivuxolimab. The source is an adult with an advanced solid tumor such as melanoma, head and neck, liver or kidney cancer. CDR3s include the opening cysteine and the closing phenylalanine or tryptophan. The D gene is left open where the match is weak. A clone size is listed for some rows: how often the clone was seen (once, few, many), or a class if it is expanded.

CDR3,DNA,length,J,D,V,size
CASSVMAGADTQYF,TGTGCCAGCAGTGTAATGGCGGGAGCAGATACGCAGTATTTT,14,TRBJ2-3,TRBD2,TRBV6-1,.
CASSLTVGNQPQHF,TGTGCCAGCAGCTTAACGGTCGGCAATCAGCCCCAGCATTTT,14,TRBJ1-5,.,TRBV7-2,.
CASSSMTSGRETQYF,TGCGCCAGCAGCTCTATGACTAGCGGGAGAGAGACCCAGTACTTC,15,TRBJ2-5,TRBD2,TRBV10-1,.
CAWTAGDTQYF,TGTGCCTGGACCGCGGGAGATACGCAGTATTTT,11,TRBJ2-3,.,TRBV30,.
CSVPSDIERAAFF,TGCAGCGTGCCTTCGGACATCGAGAGGGCAGCTTTCTTT,13,TRBJ1-1,.,TRBV29-1,.
CASSLVRGGNQPQHF,TGTGCCAGCAGCTTAGTTCGGGGTGGCAATCAGCCCCAGCATTTT,15,TRBJ1-5,.,TRBV7-2,once
CASTPDSQETQYF,TGTGCCAGCACTCCGGACAGCCAAGAGACCCAGTACTTC,13,TRBJ2-5,.,TRBV6-5,.
CAWSVGGRSQNIQYF,TGTGCCTGGAGTGTCGGCGGGAGGTCCCAAAACATTCAGTACTTC,15,TRBJ2-4,TRBD2,TRBV30,.
CASRTTNYGYTF,TGTGCCAGCCGAACAACCAACTATGGCTACACCTTC,12,TRBJ1-2,.,TRBV28,.
CASRTQGSGANVLTF,TGTGCCAGCAGAACCCAGGGGTCTGGGGCCAACGTCCTGACTTTC,15,TRBJ2-6,.,TRBV28,.
CASTGAAGVGANVLTF,TGTGCCAGCACCGGAGCGGCCGGGGTCGGGGCCAACGTCCTGACTTTC,16,TRBJ2-6,.,TRBV7-2,.
CASGGQGGNQPQHF,TGTGCCAGTGGGGGACAGGGGGGCAATCAGCCCCAGCATTTT,14,TRBJ1-5,TRBD1,TRBV19,.
CASSRWDRGQDEQYF,TGTGCCAGCAGTCGTTGGGACAGGGGGCAGGACGAGCAGTACTTC,15,TRBJ2-7,TRBD1,TRBV6-5,once
CASSRGPSFDEQFF,TGCGCCAGCAGCCGAGGGCCCTCGTTCGACGAGCAGTTCTTC,14,TRBJ2-1,.,TRBV5-1,.
CASSAQGTHQPQHF,TGTGCCAGCAGTGCCCAGGGTACCCATCAGCCCCAGCATTTT,14,TRBJ1-5,.,TRBV6-1,.
CASSEDFRRQAQETQYF,TGTGCCAGCAGTGAAGATTTCCGCCGACAGGCCCAAGAGACCCAGTACTTC,17,TRBJ2-5,.,TRBV6-1,.
CASCAGAGELFF,TGTGCCAGCTGTGCGGGAGCCGGGGAGCTGTTTTTT,12,TRBJ2-2,TRBD2,TRBV11-3,once
CASSLALAGHEKLFF,TGTGCCAGCAGCTTGGCCCTGGCGGGGCATGAAAAACTGTTTTTT,15,TRBJ1-4,.,TRBV5-5,.
CASSAGLVLMGEQFF,TGTGCCAGCAGCGCTGGTTTGGTTCTTATGGGGGAGCAGTTCTTC,15,TRBJ2-1,.,TRBV28,.
CASSYFPRGTEAFF,TGTGCCAGCAGTTACTTTCCCCGGGGCACTGAAGCTTTCTTT,14,TRBJ1-1,.,TRBV6-5,.
CASSQQGTGELFF,TGTGCCAGCAGCCAACAGGGAACCGGGGAGCTGTTTTTT,13,TRBJ2-2,.,TRBV7-9,.
CASRRLAPRETQYF,TGTGCCAGCCGTAGACTAGCGCCGAGAGAGACCCAGTACTTC,14,TRBJ2-5,TRBD2,TRBV7-2,.
CASSASRADTQYF,TGTGCCAGCAGCGCCAGCAGGGCAGATACGCAGTATTTT,13,TRBJ2-3,.,TRBV9,once
CASSYVVGSSYEQYF,TGTGCCAGCAGTTACGTGGTCGGGAGCTCCTACGAGCAGTACTTC,15,TRBJ2-7,.,TRBV6-5,.
CASSYSGGSGTDTQYF,TGTGCCAGCAGTTACTCGGGGGGCTCGGGGACAGATACGCAGTATTTT,16,TRBJ2-3,.,TRBV6-5,once
CASSVGREKTGYTEAFF,TGTGCCAGCAGCGTAGGTCGGGAGAAGACAGGGTATACTGAAGCTTTCTTT,17,TRBJ1-1,TRBD1,TRBV9,.
CASSPQGHEQFF,TGCGCCAGCAGCCCCCAGGGCCATGAGCAGTTCTTC,12,TRBJ2-1,.,TRBV5-1,.
CASTRGTNTGELFF,TGTGCCAGCACCAGAGGGACAAACACCGGGGAGCTGTTTTTT,14,TRBJ2-2,.,TRBV28,.
CASRGQTNTEAFF,TGTGCCAGCAGGGGACAGACGAACACTGAAGCTTTCTTT,13,TRBJ1-1,TRBD1,TRBV6-5,once
CASSSYTEAFF,TGTGCCAGCAGTTCCTACACTGAAGCTTTCTTT,11,TRBJ1-1,.,TRBV28,.
CSVEPGQPYNEQFF,TGCAGCGTTGAGCCGGGACAGCCCTACAATGAGCAGTTCTTC,14,TRBJ2-1,TRBD1,TRBV29-1,.
CASSVTGGQLGYTF,TGTGCCAGCAGCGTCACAGGGGGCCAGCTTGGCTACACCTTC,14,TRBJ1-2,TRBD1,TRBV5-5,.
CASSALWGQGGTGELFF,TGTGCCAGCAGTGCTCTCTGGGGACAGGGAGGAACCGGGGAGCTGTTTTTT,17,TRBJ2-2,TRBD1,TRBV6-1,.
CASSPEQGRGQPQHF,TGTGCCAGCAGTCCCGAGCAGGGGCGAGGGCAGCCCCAGCATTTT,15,TRBJ1-5,.,TRBV6-1,once
CASSFGSYETQYF,TGTGCCAGCAGTTTCGGCAGCTATGAGACCCAGTACTTC,13,TRBJ2-5,.,TRBV28,.
CASSEGGQSTYEQYF,TGTGCCAGCAGTGAAGGGGGACAGTCAACCTACGAGCAGTACTTC,15,TRBJ2-7,TRBD1,TRBV6-1,.
CASRGLTSGSYNEQFF,TGCGCCAGCAGGGGACTGACTAGCGGGTCCTACAATGAGCAGTTCTTC,16,TRBJ2-1,TRBD2,TRBV10-2,once
CASSLVGRENEQYF,TGTGCCAGCAGCTTAGTTGGGCGGGAGAACGAGCAGTACTTC,14,TRBJ2-7,TRBD2,TRBV7-8,.
CASSAGGDTEAFF,TGTGCCAGCAGTGCCGGTGGCGACACTGAAGCTTTCTTT,13,TRBJ1-1,.,TRBV4-2,.
CASSRVRGYNEQFF,TGTGCCAGCAGCAGGGTGAGGGGATACAATGAGCAGTTCTTC,14,TRBJ2-1,.,TRBV6-5,.
CASTGEEEGEQFF,TGTGCCAGCACGGGGGAAGAAGAGGGTGAGCAGTTCTTC,13,TRBJ2-1,.,TRBV5-4,once
CASSLAGGNSYEQYF,TGTGCCAGCAGCTTAGCGGGAGGGAATAGCTACGAGCAGTACTTC,15,TRBJ2-7,TRBD2,TRBV11-1,.
CASLGQASEQYF,TGTGCCAGCTTAGGACAGGCGAGCGAGCAGTACTTC,12,TRBJ2-7,TRBD1,TRBV27,.
CAWSYPGTQTEAFF,TGTGCCTGGTCTTATCCCGGGACCCAAACCGAAGCTTTCTTT,14,TRBJ1-1,.,TRBV30,few
CAWSVTGGTDTQYF,TGTGCCTGGAGTGTAACGGGTGGCACAGATACGCAGTATTTT,14,TRBJ2-3,.,TRBV30,.
CASSLAGALFGTDTQYF,TGTGCCAGCAGCTTAGCGGGGGCACTTTTTGGCACAGATACGCAGTATTTT,17,TRBJ2-3,.,TRBV7-6,.
CASSSNRAPPVLTF,TGTGCCAGCAGCTCAAACCGGGCCCCCCCCGTCCTGACTTTC,14,TRBJ2-6,.,TRBV7-2,.
CASSPPSLNTEAFF,TGTGCCAGCTCACCGCCCAGCTTGAACACTGAAGCTTTCTTT,14,TRBJ1-1,.,TRBV18,.
CASTPSETSGNTIYF,TGTGCCAGTACACCCTCTGAGACGAGTGGAAACACCATATATTTT,15,TRBJ1-3,.,TRBV19,.
CASSLAPRDEQFF,TGTGCCAGCAGCTTGGCCCCTAGGGATGAGCAGTTCTTC,13,TRBJ2-1,.,TRBV7-3,.
CASSRQNSGANVLTF,TGTGCCAGCAGTCGACAGAACTCTGGGGCCAACGTCCTGACTTTC,15,TRBJ2-6,.,TRBV7-9,.
CASSLETGRSYGYTF,TGTGCCAGCAGCTTAGAAACAGGACGATCCTATGGCTACACCTTC,15,TRBJ1-2,.,TRBV13,.
CASSGLSGSPARFNEQFF,TGCGCCAGCAGCGGGCTTAGCGGGTCTCCGGCGCGTTTCAATGAGCAGTTCTTC,18,TRBJ2-1,TRBD2,TRBV5-1,.